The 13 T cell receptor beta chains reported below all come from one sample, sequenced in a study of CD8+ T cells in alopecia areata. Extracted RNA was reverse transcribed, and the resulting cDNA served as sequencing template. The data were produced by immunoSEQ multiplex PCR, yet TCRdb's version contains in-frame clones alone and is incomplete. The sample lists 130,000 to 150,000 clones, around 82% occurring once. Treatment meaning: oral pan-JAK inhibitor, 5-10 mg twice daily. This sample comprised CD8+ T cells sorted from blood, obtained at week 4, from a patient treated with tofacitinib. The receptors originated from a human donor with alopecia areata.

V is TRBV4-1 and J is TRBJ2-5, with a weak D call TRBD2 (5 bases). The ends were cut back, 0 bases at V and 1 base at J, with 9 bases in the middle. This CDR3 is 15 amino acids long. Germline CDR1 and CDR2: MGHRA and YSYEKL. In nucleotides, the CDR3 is TGCGCCAGCAGCCAAGATGGGGAGAGCCAAGAGACCCAGTACTTC. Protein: CASSQDGESQETQYF.

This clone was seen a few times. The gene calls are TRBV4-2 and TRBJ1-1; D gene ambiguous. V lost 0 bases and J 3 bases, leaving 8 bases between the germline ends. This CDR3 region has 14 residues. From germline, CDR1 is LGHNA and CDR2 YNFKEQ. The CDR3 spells CASSQEEGYTEAFF. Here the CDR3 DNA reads TGTGCCAGCAGCCAAGAAGAGGGTTACACTGAAGCTTTCTTT.

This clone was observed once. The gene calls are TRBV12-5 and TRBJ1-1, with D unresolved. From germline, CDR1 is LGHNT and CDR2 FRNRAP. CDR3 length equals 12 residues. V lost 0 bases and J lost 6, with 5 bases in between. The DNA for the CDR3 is TGTGCTAGTGGTTTGGTATCCGCTGAAGCTTTCTTT. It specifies CASGLVSAEAFF.

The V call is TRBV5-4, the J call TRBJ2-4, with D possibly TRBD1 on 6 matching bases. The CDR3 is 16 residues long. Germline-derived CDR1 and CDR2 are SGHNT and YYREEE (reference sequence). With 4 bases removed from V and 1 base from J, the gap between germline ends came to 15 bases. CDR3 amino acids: CASSPRAGVAKNIQYF. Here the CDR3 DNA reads TGTGCCAGCAGCCCCCGGGCAGGGGTGGCCAAAAACATTCAGTACTTC.

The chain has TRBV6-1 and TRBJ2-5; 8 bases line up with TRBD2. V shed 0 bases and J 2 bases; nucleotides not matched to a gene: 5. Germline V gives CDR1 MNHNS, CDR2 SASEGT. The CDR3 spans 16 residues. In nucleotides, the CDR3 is TGTGCCAGCAGTGAAGCTGGAGTAGCGGGGCAAGAGACCCAGTACTTC. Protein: CASSEAGVAGQETQYF.

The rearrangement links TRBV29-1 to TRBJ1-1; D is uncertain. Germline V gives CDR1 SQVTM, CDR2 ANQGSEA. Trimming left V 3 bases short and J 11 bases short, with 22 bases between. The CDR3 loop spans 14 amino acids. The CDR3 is CSVEVTATRTGAFF. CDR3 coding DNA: TGCAGCGTTGAGGTGACGGCGACTAGGACCGGGGCTTTCTTT.

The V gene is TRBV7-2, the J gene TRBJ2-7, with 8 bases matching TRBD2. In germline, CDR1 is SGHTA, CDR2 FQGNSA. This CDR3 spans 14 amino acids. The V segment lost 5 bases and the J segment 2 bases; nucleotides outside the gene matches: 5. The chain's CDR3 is CASSLGTRTYEQYF. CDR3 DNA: TGTGCCAGCAGCCTTGGGACTAGAACCTACGAGCAGTACTTC.

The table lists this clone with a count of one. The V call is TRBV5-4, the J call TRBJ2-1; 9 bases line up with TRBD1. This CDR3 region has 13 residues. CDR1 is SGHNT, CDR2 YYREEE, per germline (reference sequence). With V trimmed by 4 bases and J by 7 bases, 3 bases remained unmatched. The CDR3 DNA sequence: TGTGCCAGCAGCGTAGGACAGGGGAATGAGCAGTTCTTC. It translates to CASSVGQGNEQFF.

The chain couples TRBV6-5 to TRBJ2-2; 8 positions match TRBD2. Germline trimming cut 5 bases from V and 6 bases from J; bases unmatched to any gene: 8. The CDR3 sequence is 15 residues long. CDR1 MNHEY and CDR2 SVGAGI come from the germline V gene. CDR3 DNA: TGTGCCAGCAGTCCCTCTACTAGCGGAGCCGGGGAGCTGTTTTTT. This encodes CASSPSTSGAGELFF.

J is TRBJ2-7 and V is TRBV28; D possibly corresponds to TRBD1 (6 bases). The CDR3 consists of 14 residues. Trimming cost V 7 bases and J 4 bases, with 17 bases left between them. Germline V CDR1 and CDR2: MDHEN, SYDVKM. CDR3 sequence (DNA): TGTGCCAGCACCTTCGAGGGGGTCGAATACGAGCAGTACTTC. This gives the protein CASTFEGVEYEQYF.

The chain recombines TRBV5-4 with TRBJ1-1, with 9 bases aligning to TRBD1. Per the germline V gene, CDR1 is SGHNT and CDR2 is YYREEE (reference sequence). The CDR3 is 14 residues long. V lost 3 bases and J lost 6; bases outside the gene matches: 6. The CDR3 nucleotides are TGTGCCAGCAGCTCCCGGGACAGGGCGGCTGAAGCTTTCTTT. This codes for CASSSRDRAAEAFF.

The DNA of the CDR3 is TGTGCCAGTAGTATATGGGTCGGCAATCAGCCCCAGCATTTT. This translates into CASSIWVGNQPQHF. The chain has TRBV19 and TRBJ1-5; D is ambiguous. The CDR3 length is 14 residues. V shed 2 bases and J shed 2 bases, with 7 bases lying between them. Germline CDR1 reads LNHDA; CDR2 reads SQIVND (reference sequence).

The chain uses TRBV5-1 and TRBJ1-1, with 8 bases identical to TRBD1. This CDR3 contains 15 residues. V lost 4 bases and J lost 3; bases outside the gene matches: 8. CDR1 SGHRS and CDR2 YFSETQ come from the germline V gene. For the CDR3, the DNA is TGCGCCAGCAGCGCTTGGACAGGGAAACACACTGAAGCTTTCTTT. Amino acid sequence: CASSAWTGKHTEAFF.